Below, one T cell receptor (beta chain) is given with its context. Its specificity is not known. This sample stems from a study of cytomegalovirus exposure and HLA in healthy donors. Study-wide findings and caveats: The majority of CMV-associated TCR beta chains were reported as apparently HLA-restricted in a later analysis.

The CDR3 consists of 13 residues. Trimming took off 8 bases at V and 5 bases at J, with 13 bases between the two ends. Germline CDR1 reads MNHNS; CDR2 reads SASEGT. Amplification used 60 Vbeta primers and 13 Jbeta primers. How the authors handled the data: Roughly 11 million of the about 80 million unique TCR beta chains counted in a later analysis were shared. Assay: immunoSEQ multiplex PCR; the TCRdb copy retains only in-frame clones and omits some. V and J calls and clone size are copied from that table; D and trimming were computed from the DNA. This table holds some 110,000 clones. The chain joins TRBV6-1 to TRBJ2-1; no reliable D call. The specimen sequenced was PBMCs. The TCR sequence derives from a man aged 25-45 years in good health and CMV-seronegative. The CDR3, as DNA: TGTGCCAGCGGTATCAGACTTAACAATGAGCAGTTCTTC. Residues: CASGIRLNNEQFF.